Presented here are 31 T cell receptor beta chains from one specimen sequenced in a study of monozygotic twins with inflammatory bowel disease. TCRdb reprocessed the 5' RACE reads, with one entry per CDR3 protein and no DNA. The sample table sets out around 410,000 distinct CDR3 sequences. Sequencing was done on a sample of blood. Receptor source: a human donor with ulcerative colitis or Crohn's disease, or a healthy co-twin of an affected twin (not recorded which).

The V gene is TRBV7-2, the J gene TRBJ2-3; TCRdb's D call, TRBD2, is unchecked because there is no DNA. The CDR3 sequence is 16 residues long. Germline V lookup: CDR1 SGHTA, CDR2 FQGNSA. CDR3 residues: CASSLANSGGAHTQYF.

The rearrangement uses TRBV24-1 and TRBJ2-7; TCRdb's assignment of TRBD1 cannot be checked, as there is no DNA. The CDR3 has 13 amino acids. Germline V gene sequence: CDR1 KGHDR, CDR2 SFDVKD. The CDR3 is CATSDPTVSEQYF.

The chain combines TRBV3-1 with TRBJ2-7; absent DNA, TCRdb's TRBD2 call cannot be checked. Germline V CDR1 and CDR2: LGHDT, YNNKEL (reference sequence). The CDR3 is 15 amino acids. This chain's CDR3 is CASSPTSGSIDEQYF.

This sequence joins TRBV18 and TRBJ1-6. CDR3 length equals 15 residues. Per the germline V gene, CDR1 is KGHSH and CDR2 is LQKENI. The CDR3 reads CASSPLGTNNSPLHF. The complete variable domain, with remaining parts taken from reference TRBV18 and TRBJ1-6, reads NAGVMQNPRHLVRRRGQEARLRCSPMKGHSHVYWYRQLPEEGLKFMVYLQKENIIDESGMPKERFSAEFPKEGPSILRIQQVVRGDSAAYFCASSPLGTNNSPLHFGNGTRLTVT.

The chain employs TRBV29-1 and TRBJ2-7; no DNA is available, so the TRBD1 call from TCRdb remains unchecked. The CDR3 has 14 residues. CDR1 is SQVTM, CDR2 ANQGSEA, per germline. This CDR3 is CSVASGDTPYEQYF.

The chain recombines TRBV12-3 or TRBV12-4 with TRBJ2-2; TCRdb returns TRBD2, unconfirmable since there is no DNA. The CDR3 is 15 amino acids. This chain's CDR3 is CASSSRLVGTGELFF.

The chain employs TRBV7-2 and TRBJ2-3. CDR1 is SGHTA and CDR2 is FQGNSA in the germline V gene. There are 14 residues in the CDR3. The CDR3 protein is CASTGPLSTDTQYF.

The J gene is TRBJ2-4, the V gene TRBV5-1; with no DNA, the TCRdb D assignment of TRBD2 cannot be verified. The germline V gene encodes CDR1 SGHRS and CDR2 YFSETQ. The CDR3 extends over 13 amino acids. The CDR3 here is CASSLGPGLTVDF.

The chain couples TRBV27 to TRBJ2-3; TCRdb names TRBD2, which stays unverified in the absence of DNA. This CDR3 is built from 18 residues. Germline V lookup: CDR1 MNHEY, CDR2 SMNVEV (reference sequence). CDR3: CASSLREGWGGRADTQYF.

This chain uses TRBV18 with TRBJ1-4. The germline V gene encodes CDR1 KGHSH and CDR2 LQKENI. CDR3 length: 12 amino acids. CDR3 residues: CASSPSSAGLFF.

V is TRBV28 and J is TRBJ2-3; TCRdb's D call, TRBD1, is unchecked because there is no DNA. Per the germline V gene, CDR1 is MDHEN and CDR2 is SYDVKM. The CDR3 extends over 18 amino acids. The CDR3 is CASSLFARREGFTDTQYF.

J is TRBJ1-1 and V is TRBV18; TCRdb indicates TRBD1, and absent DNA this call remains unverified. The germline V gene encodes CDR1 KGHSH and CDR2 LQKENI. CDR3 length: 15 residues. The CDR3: CASSPQTGTNTEAFF. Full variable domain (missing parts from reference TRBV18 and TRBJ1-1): NAGVMQNPRHLVRRRGQEARLRCSPMKGHSHVYWYRQLPEEGLKFMVYLQKENIIDESGMPKERFSAEFPKEGPSILRIQQVVRGDSAAYFCASSPQTGTNTEAFFGQGTRLTVV.

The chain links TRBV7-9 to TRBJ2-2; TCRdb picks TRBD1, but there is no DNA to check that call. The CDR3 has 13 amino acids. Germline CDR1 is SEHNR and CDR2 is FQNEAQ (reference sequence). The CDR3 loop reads CASSLDGIGELFF.

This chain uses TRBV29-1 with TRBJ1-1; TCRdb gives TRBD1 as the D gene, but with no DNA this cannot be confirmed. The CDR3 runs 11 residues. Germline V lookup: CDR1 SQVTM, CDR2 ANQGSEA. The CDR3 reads CSANPRGEAFF.

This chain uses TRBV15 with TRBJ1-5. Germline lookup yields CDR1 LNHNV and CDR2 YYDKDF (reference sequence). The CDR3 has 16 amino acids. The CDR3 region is CATSREVGRSNQPQHF.

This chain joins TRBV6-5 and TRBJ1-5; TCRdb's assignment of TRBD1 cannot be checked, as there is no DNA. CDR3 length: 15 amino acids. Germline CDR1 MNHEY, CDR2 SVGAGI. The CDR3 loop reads CAGNTGEGSNQPQHF.

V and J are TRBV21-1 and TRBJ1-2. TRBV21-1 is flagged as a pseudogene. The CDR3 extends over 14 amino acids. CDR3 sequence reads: CASSKIRQIHGYTF.

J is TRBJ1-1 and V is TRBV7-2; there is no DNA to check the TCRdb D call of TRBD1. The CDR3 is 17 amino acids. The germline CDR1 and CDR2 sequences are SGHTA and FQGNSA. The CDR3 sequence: CASSLRGRTLMNTEAFF. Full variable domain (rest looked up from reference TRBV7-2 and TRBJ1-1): GAGVSQSPSNKVTEKGKDVELRCDPISGHTALYWYRQSLGQGLEFLIYFQGNSAPDKSGLPSDRFSAERTGGSVSTLTIQRTQQEDSAVYLCASSLRGRTLMNTEAFFGQGTRLTVV.

The CDR3 region is CASTLDRDTEAFF. The V gene is TRBV12-3 or TRBV12-4, the J gene TRBJ1-1; lacking DNA, the TRBD1 call made by TCRdb goes unchecked. The CDR3 is 13 amino acids.

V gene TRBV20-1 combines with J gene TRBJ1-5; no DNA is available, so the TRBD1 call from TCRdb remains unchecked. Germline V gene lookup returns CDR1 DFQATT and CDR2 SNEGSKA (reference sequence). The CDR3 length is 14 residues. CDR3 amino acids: CSAIMTGWNQPQHF.

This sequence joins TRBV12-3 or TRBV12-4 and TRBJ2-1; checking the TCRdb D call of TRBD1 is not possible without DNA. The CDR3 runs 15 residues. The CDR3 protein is CASSLGQGEGNEQFF.

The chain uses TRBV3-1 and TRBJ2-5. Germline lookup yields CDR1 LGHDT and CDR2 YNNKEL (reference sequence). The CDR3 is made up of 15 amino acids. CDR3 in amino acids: CASSQLRLTGETQYF.

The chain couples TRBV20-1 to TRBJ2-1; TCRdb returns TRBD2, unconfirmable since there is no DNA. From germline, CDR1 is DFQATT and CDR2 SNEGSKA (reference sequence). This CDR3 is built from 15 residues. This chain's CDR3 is CSANNRGSGSDEQFF.

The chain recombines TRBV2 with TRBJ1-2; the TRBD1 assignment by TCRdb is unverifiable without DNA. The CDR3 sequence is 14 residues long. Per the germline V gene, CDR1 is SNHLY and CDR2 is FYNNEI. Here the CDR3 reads CASSGEGQNYGYTF. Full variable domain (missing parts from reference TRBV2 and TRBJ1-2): EPEVTQTPSHQVTQMGQEVILRCVPISNHLYFYWYRQILGQKVEFLVSFYNNEISEKSEIFDDQFSVERPDGSNFTLKIRSTKLEDSAMYFCASSGEGQNYGYTFGSGTRLTVV.

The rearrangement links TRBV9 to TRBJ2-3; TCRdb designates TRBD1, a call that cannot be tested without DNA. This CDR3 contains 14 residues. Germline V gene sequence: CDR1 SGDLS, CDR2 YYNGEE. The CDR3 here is CASSVVPGADTQYF.

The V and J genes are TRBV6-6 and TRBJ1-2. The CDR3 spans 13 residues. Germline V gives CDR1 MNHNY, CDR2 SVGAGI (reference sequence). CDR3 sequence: CASTHGSTYGYTF.

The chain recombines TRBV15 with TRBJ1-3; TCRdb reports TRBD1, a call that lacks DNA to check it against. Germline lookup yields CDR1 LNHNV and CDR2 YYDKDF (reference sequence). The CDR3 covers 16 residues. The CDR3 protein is CATSRDPGTGGNTIYF. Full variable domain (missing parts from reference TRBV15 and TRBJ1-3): DAMVIQNPRYQVTQFGKPVTLSCSQTLNHNVMYWYQQKSSQAPKLLFHYYDKDFNNEADTPDNFQSRRPNTSFCFLDIRSPGLGDTAMYLCATSRDPGTGGNTIYFGEGSWLTVV.

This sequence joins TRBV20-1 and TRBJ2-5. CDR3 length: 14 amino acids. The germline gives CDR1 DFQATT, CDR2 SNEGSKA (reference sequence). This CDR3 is CSAPTQWVQETQYF.

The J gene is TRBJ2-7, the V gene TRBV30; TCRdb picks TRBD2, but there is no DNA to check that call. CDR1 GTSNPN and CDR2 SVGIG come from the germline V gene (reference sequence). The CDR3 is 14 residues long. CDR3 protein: CAWSLGEGSYEQYF.

CDR3: CASSQLRLAGYYEQYF. The rearrangement links TRBV4-1 to TRBJ2-7; the D call from TCRdb, TRBD2, cannot be confirmed without DNA. The germline V gene has CDR1 MGHRA and CDR2 YSYEKL. This CDR3 contains 16 residues.

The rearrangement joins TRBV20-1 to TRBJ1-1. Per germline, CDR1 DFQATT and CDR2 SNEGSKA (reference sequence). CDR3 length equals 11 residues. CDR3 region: CSARGDTEAFF.